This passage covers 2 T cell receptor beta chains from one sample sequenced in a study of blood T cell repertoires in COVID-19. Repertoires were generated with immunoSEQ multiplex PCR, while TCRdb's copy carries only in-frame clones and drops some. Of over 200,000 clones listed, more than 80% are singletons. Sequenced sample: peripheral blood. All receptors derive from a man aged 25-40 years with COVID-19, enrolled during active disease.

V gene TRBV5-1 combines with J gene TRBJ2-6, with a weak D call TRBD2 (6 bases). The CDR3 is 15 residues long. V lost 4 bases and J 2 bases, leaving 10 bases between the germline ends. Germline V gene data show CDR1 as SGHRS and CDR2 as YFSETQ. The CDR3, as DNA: TGCGCCAGCAGCCGCGGGGATGCTGGGGCCAACGTCCTGACTTTC. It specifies CASSRGDAGANVLTF. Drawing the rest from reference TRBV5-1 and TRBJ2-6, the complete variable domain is KAGVTQTPRYLIKTRGQQVTLSCSPISGHRSVSWYQQTPGQGLQFLFEYFSETQRNKGNFPGRFSGRQFSNSRSEMNVSTLELGDSALYLCASSRGDAGANVLTFGAGSRLTVL.

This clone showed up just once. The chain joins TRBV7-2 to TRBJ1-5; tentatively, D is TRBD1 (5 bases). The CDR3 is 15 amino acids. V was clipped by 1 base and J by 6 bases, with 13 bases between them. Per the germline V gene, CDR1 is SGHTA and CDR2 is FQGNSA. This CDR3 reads CASSLGLGGSQPQHF. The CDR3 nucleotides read TGTGCCAGCAGCTTAGGGTTGGGGGGGAGTCAGCCCCAGCATTTT.